The rows below give T cell receptor beta chains drawn from one sample of a study of T cells expressing NK-cell markers. TCRdb reprocessed the 5' RACE reads, with one entry per CDR3 protein and no DNA. The repertoire shows about 550,000 distinct CDR3 sequences; the top ten hold roughly 3.5%. What was sequenced was blood T cells: a sorted CD56 or NKG2C T cell subset, CD4+ or CD8+ T cells, or bulk PBMC T cells (not recorded which). These receptors came from a man younger than 30 in good health. CDR3s include the opening cysteine and the closing phenylalanine or tryptophan. The order of the fields is V gene, J gene, CDR3 length, CDR3 protein.

>TRBV7-2|TRBJ2-7|13
CASNRDSSYEQYF
>TRBV5-1|TRBJ2-1|14
CASSLSPGGNEQFF
>TRBV20-1|TRBJ1-1|11
CFVAGLTEAFF
>TRBV7-8|TRBJ2-3|14
CASSLVTVTDTQYF
>TRBV28|TRBJ2-1|16
CASSLAGDIGYNEQFF
>TRBV11-1|TRBJ2-2|18
CASSPGYTGISNTGELFF
>TRBV12-3/TRBV12-4|TRBJ2-2|12
CASAGSAGELFF
>TRBV11-1|TRBJ1-2|18
CASSLSGAGGSSNYGYTF
>TRBV29-1|TRBJ1-1|12
CSVGQLNTEAFF
>TRBV29-1|TRBJ2-2|15
CSAKSSGKNTGELFF
>TRBV20-1|TRBJ2-7|14
CSAIGGQGIHEQYF
>TRBV20-1|TRBJ1-6|13
CSAKGGMDSPLHF
>TRBV12-3/TRBV12-4|TRBJ2-3|16
CASRPSPGQVTDTQYF
>TRBV5-1|TRBJ2-7|16
CASSWDGDGRYHEQYF
>TRBV7-9|TRBJ2-2|16
CASSLTRGRNTGELFF
>TRBV5-5|TRBJ2-4|16
CASSLLNDGAKNIQYF
>TRBV6-1|TRBJ1-4|13
CASRNRVWEKLFF
>TRBV18|TRBJ1-1|12
CASSGRDTEAFF
>TRBV6-5|TRBJ2-1|16
CASSYREGGAYNEQFF
>TRBV20-1|TRBJ2-5|16
CSAKNLKGVIQETQYF
>TRBV27|TRBJ1-2|13
CASSFIKGNGYTF
>TRBV7-8|TRBJ2-5|13
CASRILVGETQYF
>TRBV10-2|TRBJ1-1|13
CASRLQSNTEAFF
>TRBV24-1|TRBJ2-5|15
CATSAPLGRGETQYF
>TRBV2|TRBJ1-3|15
CASSEANSIGNTIYF
>TRBV4-3|TRBJ2-1|14
CASSRTSDYNEQFF
>TRBV20-1|TRBJ2-1|15
CSASGVLVGYNEQFF
>TRBV4-2|TRBJ1-1|17
CASSQEAPRQLATEAFF
>TRBV10-3|TRBJ2-1|15
CAISVEGGGYNEQFF
>TRBV10-2|TRBJ2-1|12
CASSLRFGEQFF
>TRBV18|TRBJ1-1|17
CASSPPGQGARSTEAFF
>TRBV5-1|TRBJ2-3|16
CASSPPSRGGTDTQYF
>TRBV12-3/TRBV12-4|TRBJ1-1|17
CASSSRGRGGANTEAFF